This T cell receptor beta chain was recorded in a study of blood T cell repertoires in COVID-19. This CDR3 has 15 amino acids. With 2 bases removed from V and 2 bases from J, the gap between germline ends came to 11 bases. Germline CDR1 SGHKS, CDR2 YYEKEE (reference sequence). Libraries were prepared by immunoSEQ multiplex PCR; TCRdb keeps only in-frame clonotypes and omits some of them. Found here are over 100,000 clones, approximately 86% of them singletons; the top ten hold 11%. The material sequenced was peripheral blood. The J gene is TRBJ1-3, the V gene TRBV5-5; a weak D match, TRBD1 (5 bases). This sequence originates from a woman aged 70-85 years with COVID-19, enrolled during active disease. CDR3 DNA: TGTGCCAGCAGCTTCCTTACGGGGGCTGGAAACACCATATATTTT. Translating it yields CASSFLTGAGNTIYF.